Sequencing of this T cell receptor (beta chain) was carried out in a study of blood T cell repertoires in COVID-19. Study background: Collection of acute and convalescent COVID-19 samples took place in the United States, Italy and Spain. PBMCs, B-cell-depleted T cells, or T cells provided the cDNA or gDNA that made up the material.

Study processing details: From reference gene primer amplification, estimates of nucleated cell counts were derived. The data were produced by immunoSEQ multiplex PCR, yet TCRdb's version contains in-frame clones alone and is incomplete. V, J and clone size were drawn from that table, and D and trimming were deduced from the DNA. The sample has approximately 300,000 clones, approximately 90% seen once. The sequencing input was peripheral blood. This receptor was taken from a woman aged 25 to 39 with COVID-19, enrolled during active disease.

The CDR3 loop reads CASSLIRDPGELFF. CDR3 nucleotides: TGTGCCAGCAGTTTGATCAGGGATCCCGGGGAGCTGTTTTTT. The chain recombines TRBV6-5 with TRBJ2-2, with D possibly being TRBD1 (5 bases). V shed 4 bases and J shed 6 bases, with 12 bases lying between them. The CDR3 sequence is 14 residues long. Looked up from germline, CDR1 is MNHEY and CDR2 is SVGAGI.